This TCR beta chain was sequenced in a study of shared clonotypes between healthy human individuals. This clone was found a few times. Its antigen is undetermined. Per germline, CDR1 SGHNT and CDR2 YYREEE (reference sequence). The CDR3 has 15 residues. Unmatched junction bases numbered 3, after V lost 0 bases and J lost 1 base. Investigators divided CD4+ cells into CD45RA+ naive and CD45RA-negative memory subsets. Method: immunoSEQ multiplex PCR; TCRdb's copy keeps in-frame clones and lacks some. The sample yields over 950,000 clones, around three quarters seen once. Study results and limitations: The represented genetic and exposure-history diversity was limited by the small number of donors. Lower generation probabilities were found for non-shared clonotypes than for those shared by all four donors.

Sequencing was carried out using memory CD4+ T cells from PBMCs. The subset is: CD45RA-negative fraction. This sequence originates from a man between 18 and 35 years old in good health. Some clones in this sample may be carry-over from other donors' samples. The J gene is TRBJ1-1, the V gene TRBV5-4, with 7 positions matching TRBD1. The CDR3 sequence is CASSLEQGTNTEAFF. The CDR3 DNA reads TGTGCCAGCAGCTTGGAACAGGGGACGAACACTGAAGCTTTCTTT.